One sample yielded the 8 T cell receptor beta chains listed below, sequenced in a study of patients and donors after allogeneic stem cell transplantation (dated by TCRdb to about 2020). Library prep was done by RT-PCR. Sequencing instrument: NextSeq 550. TCRdb trimmed the raw reads at Q25, called clones with MiXCR and kept productive beta chains. Identical CDR3 protein sequences are pooled into one entry, listed with their most common genes and DNA. In this sample the table shows 10,000 to 13,000 distinct CDR3 sequences, 20% to 25% of which occur a single time. The ten largest clones capture around 48% of the sample. The sequencing input was blood, either unsorted or a sorted T cell fraction (not recorded which). The receptor source for this set is a human donor who was either an allogeneic HSCT recipient or a stem cell or donor lymphocyte infusion donor (not recorded which). It is not recorded whose cells these are; they may come from a transplant donor.

This clonotype was seen repeatedly, ten times or more. The rearrangement links TRBV10-3 to TRBJ2-2, with D perhaps matching TRBD1 (6 bases). This CDR3 has 11 residues. In germline, CDR1 is ENHRY, CDR2 SYGVKD. The V gene lost 10 bases and the J gene lost 9 bases, with 12 bases spanning the gap. CDR3 loop: CATGGQRELFF. CDR3 sequence (DNA): TGTGCCACTGGGGGCCAGCGGGAGCTGTTTTTT.

This clonotype was recorded a few times. The chain couples TRBV10-3 to TRBJ2-7; D is undetermined. The CDR3 extends over 11 amino acids. The germline V and J ends were trimmed by 10 bases and 4 bases, with 11 bases remaining between them. CDR1 ENHRY and CDR2 SYGVKD come from the germline V gene. In nucleotides, the CDR3 is TGTGCCACGAAAATCGCATACGAGCAGTACTTC. It specifies CATKIAYEQYF.

Many counts were recorded for this clonotype. The rearrangement uses TRBV12-3 or TRBV12-4 and TRBJ1-5, with TRBD1 matching 8 bases. V shed 5 bases and J 3 bases; nucleotides not matched to a gene: 9. The CDR3 is 16 amino acids. The CDR3 sequence is CASSPLGQDINQPQHF. Here the CDR3 DNA reads TGTGCCAGCAGTCCTCTGGGACAGGACATCAATCAGCCCCAGCATTTT.

There are many counts of this clonotype. The chain employs TRBV28 and TRBJ1-5, with 10 bases identical to TRBD1. Per germline, CDR1 MDHEN and CDR2 SYDVKM. V gave up 4 bases and J gave up 7 bases; unmatched junction bases: 7. This CDR3 spans 15 amino acids. CDR3 loop: CASSWGTGALQPQHF. The CDR3 bases are TGTGCCAGCAGTTGGGGGACAGGGGCGCTGCAGCCCCAGCATTTT.

J is TRBJ1-2 and V is TRBV6-2 or TRBV6-3; D is unclear. V dropped 4 bases and J dropped 4 bases, with 10 bases sitting between them. The CDR3 consists of 13 residues. Germline assignment: CDR1 MNHEY and CDR2 SVGEGT. This CDR3 reads CASSSAVFYGYTF. The CDR3 nucleotides read TGTGCCAGCAGTTCCGCTGTTTTCTATGGCTACACCTTC.

This clonotype was recorded at least ten times. The V call is TRBV14, the J call TRBJ2-1; 8 positions match TRBD1. Per the germline V gene, CDR1 is SGHDN and CDR2 is FVKESK. This CDR3 contains 16 residues. Losses at the gene ends were 0 bases for V and 5 bases for J; bases not matched to a gene: 6. The CDR3 loop reads CASSQDPGQGDNEQFF. The CDR3 region has the DNA TGTGCCAGCAGCCAAGATCCCGGACAGGGCGACAATGAGCAGTTCTTC. Variable domain in full (rest from reference TRBV14 and TRBJ2-1): EAGVTQFPSHSVIEKGQTVTLRCDPISGHDNLYWYRRVMGKEIKFLLHFVKESKQDESGMPNNRFLAERTGGTYSTLKVQPAELEDSGVYFCASSQDPGQGDNEQFFGPGTRLTVL.

This clonotype has at least ten counts. The chain carries TRBV6-2 or TRBV6-3 and TRBJ1-5; TRBD1 is a possible D gene (5 bases). V gave up 6 bases and J gave up 5 bases, with 14 bases separating them. This CDR3 region has 14 residues. Germline V gene lookup returns CDR1 MNHEY and CDR2 SVGEGT. The CDR3 spells CASRNTGRDQPQHF. The CDR3 nucleotides read TGTGCCAGCAGAAATACCGGCAGGGATCAGCCCCAGCATTTT.

In its sample, this clonotype was seen many times. The rearrangement joins TRBV3-1 to TRBJ1-2; 9 bases align to TRBD1. The CDR3 runs to 14 residues. V shed 1 base and J 4 bases; nucleotides not matched to a gene: 1. Germline loops: CDR1 LGHDT, CDR2 YNNKEL (reference sequence). CDR3 loop: CASSQATGGYGYTF. In DNA, the CDR3 is TGTGCCAGCAGCCAAGCGACAGGGGGCTATGGCTACACCTTC.